The text below deals with one T cell receptor (beta chain). Its target is unknown. This CDR3 comprises 14 residues. The germline V gene encodes CDR1 SGHTA and CDR2 FQGNSA. Trimming cost V 1 base and J 4 bases, with 11 bases left between them. 13 Jbeta primers and 60 Vbeta primers were used for the PCR. Data came from immunoSEQ multiplex PCR; TCRdb stores just in-frame clones and leaves some out. The sample totals roughly 100,000 clones. The data are from a study of cytomegalovirus exposure and HLA in healthy donors. Study outcomes and limitations: Later analysis demonstrated an association between a missense DCLRE1C variant and TCR beta V- and J-gene trimming. Among TCR beta chains, those listed as cytomegalovirus-associated numbered some 160. The study assumed roughly uniform donor sequencing depth for presence/absence analyses.

The specimen sequenced was PBMCs. The chain combines TRBV7-2 with TRBJ2-7; D gene unclear. The receptor was isolated from a man aged 35 to 55 in good health and CMV-seronegative. CDR3 sequence (DNA): TGTGCCAGCAGCTTAGACTGGAGCCGGTACGAGCAGTACTTC. Its translation: CASSLDWSRYEQYF. Full variable domain (rest looked up from reference TRBV7-2 and TRBJ2-7): GAGVSQSPSNKVTEKGKDVELRCDPISGHTALYWYRQSLGQGLEFLIYFQGNSAPDKSGLPSDRFSAERTGGSVSTLTIQRTQQEDSAVYLCASSLDWSRYEQYFGPGTRLTVT.